This record looks at one T cell receptor (beta chain) sequence and its context. Time point noted: baseline, week 1 (first vaccination visit). The treatment is: pre-vaccination baseline after standard-of-care therapy. Patients carried new grade 3 or 4 IDH1-mutant astrocytomas lacking nuclear ATRX. This specimen comes from a study of a mutant IDH1 vaccine in newly diagnosed glioma. Across the study: Patients were pretreated with radiotherapy, temozolomide, or both, mostly both.

The data were produced by immunoSEQ multiplex PCR, yet TCRdb's version contains in-frame clones alone and is incomplete. The sample has 85,000 to 100,000 clones; about four fifths are singletons. The TCR originated in a man in his forties with glioma. Sequenced material: PBMCs, taken from a glioma patient treated with radiotherapy, temozolomide or both.

CDR3: CASSWPPGQYAKNIQYF. CDR3 in DNA: TGTGCCAGCAGCTGGCCTCCGGGACAGTATGCCAAAAACATTCAGTACTTC. The V gene is TRBV7-9, the J gene TRBJ2-4; TRBD1 aligns across 7 bases. V lost 4 bases, J lost 1 base, and 10 bases stayed unmatched. The V gene's germline CDR1 is SEHNR and CDR2 FQNEAQ (reference sequence). The CDR3 contains 17 residues. The full variable domain, with the rest looked up from reference TRBV7-9 and TRBJ2-4, is DTGVSQNPRHKITKRGQNVTFRCDPISEHNRLYWYRQTLGQGPEFLTYFQNEAQLEKSRLLSDRFSAERPKGSFSTLEIQRTEQGDSAMYLCASSWPPGQYAKNIQYFGAGTRLSVL.